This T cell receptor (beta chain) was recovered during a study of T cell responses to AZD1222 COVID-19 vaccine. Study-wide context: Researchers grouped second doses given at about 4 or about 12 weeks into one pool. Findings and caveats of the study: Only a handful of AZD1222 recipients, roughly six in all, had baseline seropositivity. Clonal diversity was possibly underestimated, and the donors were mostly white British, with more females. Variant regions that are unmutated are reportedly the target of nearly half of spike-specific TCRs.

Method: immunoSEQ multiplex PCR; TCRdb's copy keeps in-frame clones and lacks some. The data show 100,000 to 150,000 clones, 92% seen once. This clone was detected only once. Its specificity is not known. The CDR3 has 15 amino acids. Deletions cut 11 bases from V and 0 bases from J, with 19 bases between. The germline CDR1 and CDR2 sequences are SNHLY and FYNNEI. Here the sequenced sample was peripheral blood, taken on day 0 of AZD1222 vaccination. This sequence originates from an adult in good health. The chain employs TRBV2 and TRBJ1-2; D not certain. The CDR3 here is CASYLGELANYGYTF. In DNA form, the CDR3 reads TGTGCCTCCTATCTTGGGGAACTCGCTAACTATGGCTACACCTTC.